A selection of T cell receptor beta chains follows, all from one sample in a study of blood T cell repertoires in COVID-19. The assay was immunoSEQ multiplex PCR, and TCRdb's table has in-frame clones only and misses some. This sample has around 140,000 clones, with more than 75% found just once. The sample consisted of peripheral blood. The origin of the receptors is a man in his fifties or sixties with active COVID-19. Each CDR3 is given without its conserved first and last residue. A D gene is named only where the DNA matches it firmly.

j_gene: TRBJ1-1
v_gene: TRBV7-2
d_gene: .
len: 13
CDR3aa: ASTLRGAGFTEAF

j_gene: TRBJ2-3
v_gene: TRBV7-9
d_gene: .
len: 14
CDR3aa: ASSLVGGAITDTQY

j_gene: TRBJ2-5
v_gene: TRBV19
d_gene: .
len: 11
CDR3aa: ASSPGLGETQY

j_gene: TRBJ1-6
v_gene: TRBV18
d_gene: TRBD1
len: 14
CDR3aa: ASSPPGQGSSGPLH

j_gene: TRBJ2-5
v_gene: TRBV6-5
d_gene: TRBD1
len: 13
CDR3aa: ASTDPNRGSETQY

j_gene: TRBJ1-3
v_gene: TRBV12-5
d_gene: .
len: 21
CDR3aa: ASGLVLRGGIVRGTESGNTIY

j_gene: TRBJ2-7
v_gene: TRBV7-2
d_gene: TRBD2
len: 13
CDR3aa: ASSLKRGGLGEQY

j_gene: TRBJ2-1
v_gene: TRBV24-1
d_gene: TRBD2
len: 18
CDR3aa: ATSERPGLAGGLHANEQF

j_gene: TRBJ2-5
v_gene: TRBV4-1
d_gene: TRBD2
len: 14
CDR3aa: ASSQGLAGGQETQY

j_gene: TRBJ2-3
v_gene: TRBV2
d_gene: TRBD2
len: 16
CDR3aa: ASSERASGGGGTDTQY

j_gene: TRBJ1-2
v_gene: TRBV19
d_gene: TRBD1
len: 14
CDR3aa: ASNMGRRTGGSGYT

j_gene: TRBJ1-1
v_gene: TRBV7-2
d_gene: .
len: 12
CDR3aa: ASSPEARNTEAF

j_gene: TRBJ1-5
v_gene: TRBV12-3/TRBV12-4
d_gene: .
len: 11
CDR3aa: ASSLGGLKPQH

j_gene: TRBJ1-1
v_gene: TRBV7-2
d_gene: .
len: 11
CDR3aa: ASVREMNTEAF

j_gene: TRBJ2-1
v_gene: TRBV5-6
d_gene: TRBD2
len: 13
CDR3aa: ASSLRGGPYNEQF

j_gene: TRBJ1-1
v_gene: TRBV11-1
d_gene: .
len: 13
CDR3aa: ASSPFRGSNTEAF

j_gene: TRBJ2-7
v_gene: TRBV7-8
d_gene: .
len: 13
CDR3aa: ASSHSRVSSYEQY

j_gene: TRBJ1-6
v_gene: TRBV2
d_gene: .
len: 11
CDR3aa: ASTDLKNSPLH